This T cell receptor beta chain was profiled in a study of cytomegalovirus exposure and HLA in healthy donors. About this clone: What it binds is unknown.

Primers: 60 Vbeta forward and 13 Jbeta reverse. Generated by immunoSEQ multiplex PCR, the TCRdb table keeps only in-frame clones and is missing some. The sample contains 170,000 or so clones, around 80% of which appear only once. Study observations and caveats: Within an earlier analysis, most TCR beta V segments proved productive either about 87% or about 30% of the time. Reportedly, fewer N-insertions than the approximately 690-donor mean appeared in an Asian-associated ancestry cluster in a later analysis.

This CDR3 has 14 residues. V gave up 6 bases and J gave up 5 bases; unmatched junction bases: 3. The germline V gene encodes CDR1 MRHNA and CDR2 SNTAGT. This sequence joins TRBV6-4 and TRBJ2-2, with 10 bases that match TRBD1. The specimen was PBMCs. The sequence derives from a woman between 50 and 59 years old in good health and CMV-seropositive. The DNA for the CDR3 is TGTGCCAGCAGCCGGGACAGGGGTACCGGGGAGCTGTTTTTT. Translated, it gives CASSRDRGTGELFF.